Listed below are T cell receptor beta chains from one sample, sequenced in a study of a mutant IDH1 vaccine in newly diagnosed glioma. This table comes from immunoSEQ multiplex PCR, and its TCRdb copy is limited to in-frame clones, with some not included. The repertoire consists of some 61,000 clones, with 70% to 90% occurring once and the leading ten covering roughly 2.6%. Here the sequenced sample was PBMCs, taken from a glioma patient treated with radiotherapy, temozolomide or both. Receptors were obtained from a man aged 30 to 45 with glioma. Each CDR3 is given with its conserved first and last residue. The D gene is left open where the match is weak. A row's size may be missing; if present it is once, few, many or a size class.

clone_size j_call d_call v_call cdr3_nt cdr3_aa
NA TRBJ1-3 NA TRBV7-9 TGTGCCAGCGACGGAAACACCATATATTTT CASDGNTIYF
NA TRBJ1-2 NA TRBV9 TGTGCCAGCAGCGCGATCCGAGGGGATGGCTATGGCTACACCTTC CASSAIRGDGYGYTF
NA TRBJ2-5 TRBD2 TRBV6-6 TGTGCCAGCAGTTTTCGGGGGGAATGGGAGACCCAGTACTTC CASSFRGEWETQYF
NA TRBJ2-3 NA TRBV7-9 TGTGCCAGCTCGAGCCTCCGCAGCGCCGGTACGCAGTATTTT CASSSLRSAGTQYF
NA TRBJ2-4 NA TRBV19 TGTGCCAGTAGTATCCCAGGGGCCCTAGCCAAAAACATTCAGTACTTC CASSIPGALAKNIQYF
NA TRBJ2-1 NA TRBV12-5 TGTGCTAGTGGTTTATTACCAAGCTCCTACAATGAGCAGTTCTTC CASGLLPSSYNEQFF
NA TRBJ2-3 NA TRBV5-1 TGCGCCAGCAGCTTGGCCTCGGGCAGGGAACAGTATTTT CASSLASGREQYF
NA TRBJ1-2 NA TRBV29-1 TGCAGCGTTGAAGGGGACCTAACCGGCTACACCTTC CSVEGDLTGYTF
NA TRBJ2-7 NA TRBV15 TGTGCCACCAGCACCACCCGCGGTGACAGGCGCTACGAGCAGTACTTC CATSTTRGDRRYEQYF
NA TRBJ1-5 NA TRBV28 TGTGCCAGCAGCCCGGCCCGGGGGGGGCCCCAGCATTTT CASSPARGGPQHF
NA TRBJ1-1 NA TRBV18 TGTGCCAGCTCACCCTTACAAGAAAACACTGAAGCTTTCTTT CASSPLQENTEAFF
NA TRBJ1-2 TRBD1 TRBV4-1 TGCGCCAGCAGCCAAGAGGGGACAGGGGTTGGCTACACCTTC CASSQEGTGVGYTF
NA TRBJ2-7 TRBD2 TRBV10-3 TGTGCCATCAGCCGCACAGGGAGTAGCGGGAACCCCGGGTCCTACGAGCAGTACTTC CAISRTGSSGNPGSYEQYF
NA TRBJ2-3 NA TRBV14 TGTGCCAGCAGCCTAATAGGCTGGGCCCGCACAGATACGCAGTATTTT CASSLIGWARTDTQYF
NA TRBJ1-5 NA TRBV5-1 TGCGCCAGCAGCTTGGATCTGACAGGCGGTCAGCCCCAGCATTTT CASSLDLTGGQPQHF
NA TRBJ2-1 NA TRBV19 TGTGCCAGTAGGCTTACTAGTTCCGATGAGCAGTTCTTC CASRLTSSDEQFF
few TRBJ1-1 NA TRBV29-1 TGCAGCGTGGAACGAACAGCGGGCACTGAAGCTTTCTTT CSVERTAGTEAFF
NA TRBJ2-1 NA TRBV2 TGTGCCAGCAGTTTTTTCGGGGGCGTTGGGTCCTACAATGAGCAGTTCTTC CASSFFGGVGSYNEQFF
NA TRBJ2-3 NA TRBV11-3 TGTGCCAGCAGCCGGAGCGGATCCACAGATACGCAGTATTTT CASSRSGSTDTQYF
once TRBJ1-5 TRBD1 TRBV19 TGTGCCAGTAGTATAGAGCCAGGGGGCCATCAGCCCCAGCATTTT CASSIEPGGHQPQHF
NA TRBJ2-4 NA TRBV19 TGTGCCAGTAGTTCTTCCTATAATACGGAGACAGTCTCCAAAAACATTCAGTACTTC CASSSSYNTETVSKNIQYF
NA TRBJ2-3 TRBD2 TRBV9 TGTGCCAGCAGCGTAGCGACATCTAGCGGGGGGGCCTTAGATACGCAGTATTTT CASSVATSSGGALDTQYF
NA TRBJ1-4 NA TRBV4-2 TGTGCCAGCAGCCAAGATACACGCCGGGCCTGGAAAACTGTTTTT CASSQDTRRAWKTVF
NA TRBJ2-7 NA TRBV5-1 TGCGCCAGCAGCCCGGACATCAACCAGGGCCACGAGCAGTACTTC CASSPDINQGHEQYF
NA TRBJ1-5 NA TRBV6-4 TGTGCCAGCACCCAGCCCCAGCATTTT CASTQPQHF
NA TRBJ2-7 NA TRBV2 TGTGCCAGCAACCCACAGGGAACGGGCAACGAGCAGTACTTC CASNPQGTGNEQYF
NA TRBJ1-2 NA TRBV5-4 TGTGCCAGCAGCTTGGCCGTCGGGGGGGCGGGCTACACCTTC CASSLAVGGAGYTF
NA TRBJ1-1 NA TRBV19 TGTGCCAGTAGTATGGACCTCACTGAAGCTTTCTTT CASSMDLTEAFF
NA TRBJ2-7 NA TRBV29-1 TGCAGCGTTGAAGACAAGGGTGTGCAGGGTGCCTACGAGCAGTACTTC CSVEDKGVQGAYEQYF
NA TRBJ1-2 NA TRBV13 TGTGCCAGCGGGGCGGGGAACTATGGCTACACCTTC CASGAGNYGYTF
NA TRBJ1-2 NA TRBV7-2 TGTGCCAGCAGCCTAGACAGGAGACCTAACTATGGCTACACCTTC CASSLDRRPNYGYTF
NA TRBJ1-1 NA TRBV10-3 TGTGCCATCAGGAGACAGTCCCCCCTGGGAACTGAAGCTTTCTTT CAIRRQSPLGTEAFF
NA TRBJ1-5 TRBD1 TRBV13 TGTGCCAGCGTCCAGGGGGCTCGGACCTATAGCAATCAGCCCCAGCATTTT CASVQGARTYSNQPQHF
once TRBJ2-1 TRBD1 TRBV7-7 TGTGCCAGCAGCTTAGGGACAGGGGGGAAGAATGAGCAGTTCTTC CASSLGTGGKNEQFF
NA TRBJ1-2 NA TRBV2 TGTGCCAGCAGTGAAGGGTACGGGCGGTCTCCTAACTATGGCTACACCTTC CASSEGYGRSPNYGYTF
NA TRBJ1-5 NA TRBV5-4 TGTGCCAGCAGCCAACCGGGGCAGCCCCAGCATTTT CASSQPGQPQHF